These T cell receptor beta chains were read from a single sample in a study of CD8 T cells in Susac syndrome. MiXCR was run by TCRdb on the immunoSEQ multiplex PCR reads, yielding one entry per CDR3 protein. The table shows approximately 150,000 distinct CDR3 sequences, with approximately 90% occurring only once. The sequencing sample was made of CD4+ T cells from PBMCs. The receptors were sampled from a human donor in good health. The CDR3 runs from the conserved cysteine through the conserved F or W. A D gene is named only where the DNA matches it firmly. Not all rows give a size; the values are once, few, many and, for expanded clones, a class.

TRBD1	TRBJ2-7	-	TRBV20-1	TGCAGTGCTAGAGACAGGGGGCTGACCGGGAGGCAGTACTTC	CSARDRGLTGRQYF
-	TRBJ1-2	-	TRBV7-9	TGTGCCAGCAGCTTAGTTCCAGATTCTAACTATGGCTACACCTTC	CASSLVPDSNYGYTF
-	TRBJ1-5	few	TRBV28	TGTGCCAGCAGTTATTCCCAGGGTCGGCAGCCCCAGCATTTT	CASSYSQGRQPQHF
-	TRBJ2-7	-	TRBV19	TGTGCCAGTAGTATGGGGGACTGGCGGAACTACGAGCAGTACTTC	CASSMGDWRNYEQYF
-	TRBJ2-5	-	TRBV4-3	TGCGCCAGCAGCCAAGTCATAGGGACCTTCGGGGAGACCCAGTACTTC	CASSQVIGTFGETQYF
-	TRBJ1-1	-	TRBV11-2	TGTGCCAGCAGCGTCGACCAGAACACTGAAGCTTTCTTT	CASSVDQNTEAFF
-	TRBJ1-5	-	TRBV12-3/TRBV12-4	TGTGCCAGCACCAAGGAAGAGGGTCAGCCCCAGCATTTT	CASTKEEGQPQHF
-	TRBJ2-5	-	TRBV28	TGTGCCAGCAGTTCCCGGACACCCCAAGAGACCCAGTACTTC	CASSSRTPQETQYF
TRBD1	TRBJ1-6	-	TRBV7-2	TGTGCCAGCAGCAAACAGGGGGCCTCGGATTCACCCCTCCACTTT	CASSKQGASDSPLHF
TRBD2	TRBJ2-2	-	TRBV12-3/TRBV12-4	TGTGCCAGCAGCCCGGGGGGGTCGGGCGGGGAGCTGTTTTTT	CASSPGGSGGELFF
-	TRBJ2-3	-	TRBV18	TGTGCCAGCTCACCGCCGACAGGCCAACGAGCAGATACGCAGTATTTT	CASSPPTGQRADTQYF
-	TRBJ2-1	-	TRBV6-1	TGTGCCAGCAGACCCCTGGAGAGCGTTTACAATGAGCAGTTCTTC	CASRPLESVYNEQFF
TRBD1	TRBJ1-6	-	TRBV5-1	TGCGCCAGCAGCCGTCAAAAAACAGGGGGCGCATCGGGTAATTCACCCCTCCACTTT	CASSRQKTGGASGNSPLHF
-	TRBJ1-1	few	TRBV7-9	TGTGCCAGCAGCTTAGATGAGAACACTGAAGCTTTCTTT	CASSLDENTEAFF
TRBD2	TRBJ2-5	once	TRBV20-1	TGCAGTGCTAGACCTCTAGCGGGGGGGGAGACCCAGTACTTC	CSARPLAGGETQYF
TRBD1	TRBJ1-4	once	TRBV20-1	TGCAGTGCTACGCCGGGACAGGGTGATGAAAAACTGTTTTTT	CSATPGQGDEKLFF
-	TRBJ2-7	-	TRBV25-1	TGTGCCAGCGAAGAGAGGGGGGGAAATTCCTACGAGCAGTACTTC	CASEERGGNSYEQYF
TRBD1	TRBJ2-5	-	TRBV9	TGTGCCAGCAGCGCCGCAGGGGGACGGGAGACCCAGTACTTC	CASSAAGGRETQYF
TRBD2	TRBJ2-7	once	TRBV9	TGTGCCAGCAGCGCAATGGGGACTAGCGGCCCCTACGAGCAGTACTTC	CASSAMGTSGPYEQYF
-	TRBJ1-4	once	TRBV20-1	TGCAGTGCCTTCCTCGCGGGAAATGAAAAACTGTTTTTT	CSAFLAGNEKLFF
-	TRBJ2-1	-	TRBV18	TGTGCCAGCTCACCAGGGGGCCTGGGAGGCTCCTACAATGAGCAGTTCTTC	CASSPGGLGGSYNEQFF
TRBD2	TRBJ2-2	-	TRBV29-1	TGCAGCGTTTCCCGCGGACTAGCGGACGCCGGGGAGCTGTTTTTT	CSVSRGLADAGELFF
-	TRBJ2-7	-	TRBV6-5	TGTGCCAGTTACGAGGGGGGTAGCTCCTACGAGCAGTACTTC	CASYEGGSSYEQYF
-	TRBJ2-3	-	TRBV12-3/TRBV12-4	TGTGCCAGCAGTTTGGTGGCCCATTGGCGGACAGATACGCAGTATTTT	CASSLVAHWRTDTQYF
-	TRBJ2-5	-	TRBV7-9	TGTGCCAGCAGCCCGCCTCCCGGACAGCAAGAGACCCAGTACTTC	CASSPPPGQQETQYF
TRBD2	TRBJ2-2	-	TRBV9	TGTGCCAGCAGCGTAGACCTAGCGGAGAACACCGGGGAGCTGTTTTTT	CASSVDLAENTGELFF
-	TRBJ2-5	few	TRBV6-6	TGTGCCAGCAGCTCGATGGAGACCCAGTACTTC	CASSSMETQYF
-	TRBJ1-5	once	TRBV6-6	TGTGCCAGCAGCCCAGGGGAGCGGTCTAAGCATTTT	CASSPGERSKHF
-	TRBJ2-2	-	TRBV6-2/TRBV6-3	TGTGCCAGCAGTCCCCCAGGGGATTTGGCCGGGGAGCTGTTTTTT	CASSPPGDLAGELFF
-	TRBJ2-7	-	TRBV29-1	TGCAGCGTTGAAGGGAGTAAGGCCTACGAGCAGTACTTC	CSVEGSKAYEQYF
-	TRBJ1-1	once	TRBV19	TGTGCCAGTCGCTCTGTCGCGATGAACACTGAAGCTTTCTTT	CASRSVAMNTEAFF
TRBD1	TRBJ2-2	-	TRBV9	TGTGCCAGCACCAGGGGGTCCGGGGAGCTGTTTTTT	CASTRGSGELFF
TRBD2	TRBJ2-7	-	TRBV9	TGTGCCAGCAGCCGGACTAGCGGAATTCCCTACGAGCAGTACTTC	CASSRTSGIPYEQYF
-	TRBJ1-2	-	TRBV5-1	TGCGCCAGCAGCTTCGGCGGAGGGGGTGGCTACACCTTC	CASSFGGGGGYTF
-	TRBJ1-2	-	TRBV4-1	TGCGCCAGCAGCCAGTCTGGAACAGGGTTTGCGCACGGCTACACCTTC	CASSQSGTGFAHGYTF
-	TRBJ2-7	-	TRBV28	TGTGCCAGCACCTCCGGGACATTCTCCTACGAGCAGTACTTC	CASTSGTFSYEQYF
-	TRBJ2-1	-	TRBV10-3	TGTGCCATCAGTGAGCCCCCTACTATTCCGGAGCGGTTCTTC	CAISEPPTIPERFF
-	TRBJ1-2	-	TRBV11-2	TGTGCCAGCAGCTTAGATCAGTGGGATGGCTACACCTTC	CASSLDQWDGYTF
TRBD1	TRBJ2-7	-	TRBV5-1	TGTGCCAGCAGCGTAGGACAGGGGGGAGAGCAGTACTTC	CASSVGQGGEQYF
-	TRBJ2-3	-	TRBV5-1	TGCGCCAGCAGCTTTCCGGTAGCAGATACGCAGTATTTT	CASSFPVADTQYF
-	TRBJ1-5	-	TRBV6-2/TRBV6-3	TGTGCCAGCAGTCAGGGACTTTCTCAGCCCCAGCATTTT	CASSQGLSQPQHF
TRBD1	TRBJ2-5	-	TRBV29-1	TGCAGCGTGGAGGGACAGGGGGAGACCCAGTACTTC	CSVEGQGETQYF
-	TRBJ1-2	-	TRBV30	TGTGCCTGGAGTGTAACAGGGACGGGCTACACCTTC	CAWSVTGTGYTF
-	TRBJ2-5	-	TRBV4-2	TGTGCCAGCAGCCAAGATCGGACAATCCAAGAGACCCAGTACTTC	CASSQDRTIQETQYF
-	TRBJ2-2	-	TRBV6-2/TRBV6-3	TGTGCCAGCATTCCCCCGGGCTCCCATACCGGGGAGCTGTTTTTT	CASIPPGSHTGELFF